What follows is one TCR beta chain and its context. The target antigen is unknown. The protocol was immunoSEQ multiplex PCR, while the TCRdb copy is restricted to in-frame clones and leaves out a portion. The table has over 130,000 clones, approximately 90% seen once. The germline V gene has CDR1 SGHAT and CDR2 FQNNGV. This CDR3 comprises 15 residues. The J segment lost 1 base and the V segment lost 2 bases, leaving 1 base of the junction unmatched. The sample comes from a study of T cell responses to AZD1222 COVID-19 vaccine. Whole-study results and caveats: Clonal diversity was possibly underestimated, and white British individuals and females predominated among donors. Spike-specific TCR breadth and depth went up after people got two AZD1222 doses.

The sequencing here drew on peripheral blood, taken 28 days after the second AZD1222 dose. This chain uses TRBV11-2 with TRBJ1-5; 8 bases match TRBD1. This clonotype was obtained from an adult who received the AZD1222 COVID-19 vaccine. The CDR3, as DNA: TGTGCCAGCAGCTTACGACAGGGGAGCAATCAGCCCCAGCATTTT. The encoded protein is CASSLRQGSNQPQHF.